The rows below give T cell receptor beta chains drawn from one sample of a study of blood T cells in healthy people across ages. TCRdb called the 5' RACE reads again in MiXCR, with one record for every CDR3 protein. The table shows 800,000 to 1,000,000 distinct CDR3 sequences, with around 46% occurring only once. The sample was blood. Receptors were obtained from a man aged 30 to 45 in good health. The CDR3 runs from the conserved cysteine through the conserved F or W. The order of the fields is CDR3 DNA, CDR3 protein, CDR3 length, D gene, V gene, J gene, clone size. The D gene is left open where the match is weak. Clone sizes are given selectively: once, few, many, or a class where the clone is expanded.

CDR3nt: TGTGCCAGCAGCTCCGGGAAACAGGGGGCGTCTGAGGCTTTCTTT
CDR3aa: CASSSGKQGASEAFF
len: 15
d_gene: TRBD1
v_gene: TRBV7-9
j_gene: TRBJ1-1
abundance: few

CDR3nt: TGTGCCAGCAGTACCTCAGGGGATCAGCCCCAGCATTTT
CDR3aa: CASSTSGDQPQHF
len: 13
d_gene: .
v_gene: TRBV27
j_gene: TRBJ1-5
abundance: .

CDR3nt: TGCAGCGTTGAAGGGACAGGGAGGAGCGAGCAGTACTTC
CDR3aa: CSVEGTGRSEQYF
len: 13
d_gene: TRBD1
v_gene: TRBV29-1
j_gene: TRBJ2-7
abundance: .

CDR3nt: TGTGCCAGCAGCGGAGGACAGTCTCCGATCTACGAGCAGTACTTC
CDR3aa: CASSGGQSPIYEQYF
len: 15
d_gene: .
v_gene: TRBV5-6
j_gene: TRBJ2-7
abundance: few

CDR3nt: TGCGCCAGCAGCTTGGGGGTGGGAACCTACGAGCAGTACTTC
CDR3aa: CASSLGVGTYEQYF
len: 14
d_gene: .
v_gene: TRBV5-1
j_gene: TRBJ2-7
abundance: .

CDR3nt: TGCAGTGCTAGCGGGGACAGCAGTTCCGAGCAGTACTTC
CDR3aa: CSASGDSSSEQYF
len: 13
d_gene: TRBD1
v_gene: TRBV20-1
j_gene: TRBJ2-7
abundance: .

CDR3nt: TGTGCCAGCAGAGGACTAGCGGCCAATACGGATGAGCAGTTCTTC
CDR3aa: CASRGLAANTDEQFF
len: 15
d_gene: TRBD2
v_gene: TRBV6-5
j_gene: TRBJ2-1
abundance: .

CDR3nt: TGTGCCATCAGTGAGTCCTGGGGTTCCCCGCGACAAGAGACCCAGTACTTC
CDR3aa: CAISESWGSPRQETQYF
len: 17
d_gene: .
v_gene: TRBV10-3
j_gene: TRBJ2-5
abundance: .

CDR3nt: TGTGCCAGCACCCCCATGGGCAGGGAGGTTGGCTACACCTTC
CDR3aa: CASTPMGREVGYTF
len: 14
d_gene: .
v_gene: TRBV6-6
j_gene: TRBJ1-2
abundance: .

CDR3nt: TGCGCCAGCAGCGCGGCAGCCACCTACAGCTCCTACGAGCAGTACTTC
CDR3aa: CASSAAATYSSYEQYF
len: 16
d_gene: .
v_gene: TRBV4-1
j_gene: TRBJ2-7
abundance: .

CDR3nt: TGTGCCAGCACGGGGGGTAACTATGGCTACACCTTC
CDR3aa: CASTGGNYGYTF
len: 12
d_gene: .
v_gene: TRBV28
j_gene: TRBJ1-2
abundance: .

CDR3nt: TGCAGTGCTCCCGGGCCGAGCATGAACACTGAAGCTTTCTTT
CDR3aa: CSAPGPSMNTEAFF
len: 14
d_gene: .
v_gene: TRBV20-1
j_gene: TRBJ1-1
abundance: .

CDR3nt: TGTGCCAGCAGCACTTATCAGGGGGACGAGCAGTACTTC
CDR3aa: CASSTYQGDEQYF
len: 13
d_gene: TRBD1
v_gene: TRBV7-3
j_gene: TRBJ2-7
abundance: .